These 5 T cell receptor beta chains were sequenced from one sample in a study of blood T cells in healthy people across ages (dated by TCRdb to about 2015). Library generation was performed with 5' RACE. The data were produced on an Illumina HiSeq 2500. A second roughly 7 to 11 cycle PCR used a sample-barcoded 5' primer and a J-beta primer mix. TCRdb applied fastp at Q25 and MiXCR to the public reads, then kept only in-frame beta chains. Here each entry gathers all rows of one CDR3 protein and keeps the most common genes and DNA. Within this sample are about 1,500,000 distinct CDR3 sequences, with approximately 38% of them counted one time only. 7.9% of the sample is held by the ten biggest clonotypes. The sample comprised blood. Receptors were obtained from a woman aged 18 to 35 in good health.

In its sample, this clonotype was seen once. The J gene is TRBJ2-7, the V gene TRBV28; D remains ambiguous. Germline CDR1 and CDR2: MDHEN and SYDVKM. Trimming removed 4 bases from V and 2 bases from J, with 15 bases in between. The CDR3 runs 15 residues. CDR3 residues: CASSSPGTYAYEQYF. The CDR3 DNA is TGTGCCAGCAGTTCCCCGGGCACCTACGCCTACGAGCAGTACTTC.

V is TRBV11-1 and J is TRBJ1-1; D ambiguous. Trimming removed 4 bases from V and 8 bases from J, with 5 bases in between. The CDR3 loop spans 10 amino acids. Germline V gives CDR1 SGHAT, CDR2 FQDESV (reference sequence). The CDR3: CASSSSEAFF. The CDR3 DNA reads as TGTGCCAGCAGCTCCTCCGAAGCTTTCTTT.

The rearrangement links TRBV5-8 to TRBJ2-1, with a weak D call TRBD1 (8 bases). V was clipped by 4 bases and J by 5 bases, with 16 bases between them. This CDR3 is built from 15 residues. Per the germline V gene, CDR1 is SGHTS and CDR2 is YDEGEE. The DNA of the CDR3 is TGTGCCAGCAGCCTTCGGGGGGACAGGAACAATGAGCAGTTCTTC. Translated: CASSLRGDRNNEQFF.

A few counts support this clonotype. The chain has TRBV28 and TRBJ2-7, with a tentative D call TRBD1 (5 bases). The germline V and J ends were trimmed by 2 bases and 0 bases, with 8 bases remaining between them. The germline V gene encodes CDR1 MDHEN and CDR2 SYDVKM. CDR3 length: 14 amino acids. The CDR3 nucleotides are TGTGCCAGCAGTTTAATGACAGACTCCTACGAGCAGTACTTC. Translated, it gives CASSLMTDSYEQYF.

This clonotype has only a few counts. The chain employs TRBV6-1 and TRBJ1-5, with D uncertain. The ends were cut back, 2 bases at V and 4 bases at J, with 12 bases in the middle. This CDR3 is built from 15 residues. In germline, CDR1 is MNHNS, CDR2 SASEGT. The CDR3 here is CASSETLPGNQPQHF. In nucleotides, the CDR3 is TGTGCCAGCAGTGAAACCCTACCTGGGAATCAGCCCCAGCATTTT.